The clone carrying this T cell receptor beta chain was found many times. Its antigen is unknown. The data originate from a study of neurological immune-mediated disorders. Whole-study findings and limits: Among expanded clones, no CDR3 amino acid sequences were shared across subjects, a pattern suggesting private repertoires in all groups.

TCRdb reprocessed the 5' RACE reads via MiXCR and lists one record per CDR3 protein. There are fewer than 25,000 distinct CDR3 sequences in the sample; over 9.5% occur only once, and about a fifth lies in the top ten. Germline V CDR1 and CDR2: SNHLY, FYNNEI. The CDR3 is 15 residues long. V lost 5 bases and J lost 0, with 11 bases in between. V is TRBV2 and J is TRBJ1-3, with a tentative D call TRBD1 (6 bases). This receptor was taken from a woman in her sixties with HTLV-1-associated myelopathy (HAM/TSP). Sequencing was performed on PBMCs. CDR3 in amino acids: CASSTGRSSGNTIYF. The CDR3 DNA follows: TGTGCCAGCAGTACAGGGAGGAGCTCTGGAAACACCATATATTTT.